This TCR beta chain appears in the sequencing data of a study of cytomegalovirus exposure and HLA in healthy donors. About the study: The 120 or so validation repertoires were reported in a later analysis to have been generated on the same platform as the roughly 720 first-cohort repertoires.

Produced via immunoSEQ multiplex PCR; TCRdb's table is partial and in-frame only. This repertoire shows about 170,000 clones, roughly 86% found once; its top ten account for about a tenth. Study-level findings and limits: Cytomegalovirus association was assigned to 170 or so TCR beta chains. Specificity for CMV antigens was confirmed in vitro for a few of the CMV-associated chains. As was reported, the classifier diagnosed cytomegalovirus status with high specificity and sensitivity.

With respect to this clone: The target antigen is unknown.

Germline loops: CDR1 KGHSH, CDR2 LQKENI. After removal of 6 bases from V and 4 bases from J, the junction contained 15 bases not matched to a gene. This CDR3 comprises 17 residues. The chain employs TRBV18 and TRBJ2-5, with 9 bases that match TRBD2. The TCR sequence derives from a woman in her late teens or twenties in good health and CMV-seropositive. Sequenced sample: PBMCs. This CDR3 reads CASSLGDLAGPGETQYF. The CDR3 DNA reads TGTGCCAGCTCCCTCGGGGATCTAGCGGGGCCTGGAGAGACCCAGTACTTC.